The rows below give T cell receptor beta chains drawn from one sample of a study of T cell responses to AZD1222 COVID-19 vaccine. Assay: immunoSEQ multiplex PCR; the TCRdb copy retains only in-frame clones and omits some. Found here are about 260,000 clones, 93% of them singletons; the top ten hold roughly 0.51%. The specimen was peripheral blood, collected on day 0 of AZD1222 vaccination. The source of these receptors is an adult in good health. The conserved cysteine and the conserved F or W are not part of the CDR3 here. Size is stated for part of the rows, as once, few or many counts, or as a class when the clone is expanded.

V gene	clone size	J gene	CDR3 protein
TRBV6-6	-	TRBJ1-1	ASTTGQHTEAF
TRBV5-1	-	TRBJ2-1	ASSPKMDRVEDEQF
TRBV28	-	TRBJ1-1	ASRLMAQGGRNTEAF
TRBV5-4	-	TRBJ1-2	ASSLEGYGYT
TRBV7-9	-	TRBJ1-6	ASRHSGTGHSPLH
TRBV25-1	-	TRBJ1-5	ASSDVGGSNQPQH
TRBV10-3	-	TRBJ2-1	AISGRLDGLYNEQF
TRBV14	few	TRBJ2-7	ASSQKTGFGYYEQY
TRBV11-2	-	TRBJ2-1	ASSFLAGAYNEQF
TRBV10-3	-	TRBJ2-7	AIRDAGGEQY
TRBV5-4	-	TRBJ1-1	ASSLSRNTEAF
TRBV28	-	TRBJ1-5	ASSLLGGQGNQPQH
TRBV15	-	TRBJ2-7	ATSRDRSGQGPLRGTIEQY
TRBV28	once	TRBJ2-7	ASSFPGAYEQY
TRBV6-2/TRBV6-3	-	TRBJ2-1	ASSYSGTSGKRGYSYNEQF
TRBV19	-	TRBJ1-2	ASQRSIYGYT
TRBV7-9	-	TRBJ1-6	ASSLGQGSGNSPLH
TRBV19	once	TRBJ1-4	ASSIGGMRNEKLF
TRBV7-3	-	TRBJ1-5	ASSSRSPNQPQH
TRBV3-1/TRBV3-2	-	TRBJ2-1	ASSKLAGVSEQF
TRBV3-1/TRBV3-2	-	TRBJ1-1	ASSPPRGSNTEAF
TRBV4-2	-	TRBJ2-1	ASSPTPGTTVPHEQF
TRBV19	once	TRBJ1-6	ASSDGTAIYNSPLH
TRBV7-8	-	TRBJ2-7	ASSLVGGGPVYEQY
TRBV9	once	TRBJ2-3	ASSAGTLPSTDTQY
TRBV6-5	-	TRBJ1-1	ASSTPRTGKTEAF
TRBV28	-	TRBJ2-5	ASSFLAGGGETQY
TRBV15	-	TRBJ2-3	ATRDTDTQY
TRBV30	once	TRBJ1-2	AWSVSGNGYT
TRBV28	-	TRBJ1-5	ASSSPGTGSNQPQH
TRBV5-1	-	TRBJ2-2	ASSLSGLAGAGELF
TRBV4-1	-	TRBJ2-2	ASSQGIAGGITGELF
TRBV19	-	TRBJ1-4	ASSIAPGRSATNEKLF
TRBV7-9	-	TRBJ1-1	ASSLDPGGRDTEAF
TRBV10-3	once	TRBJ1-1	AIRSDKNTEAF
TRBV11-3	-	TRBJ2-1	ASSLGVTAGYNEQF
TRBV19	-	TRBJ1-4	ASGEKGLSNEKLF
TRBV7-3	-	TRBJ1-5	ASSCPGCRNQPQH
TRBV4-1	-	TRBJ1-6	ASSSRTAVNSPLH
TRBV4-1	-	TRBJ2-1	ASSQVKAGGSNEQF
TRBV5-6	-	TRBJ2-7	ASNSNLGEQY
TRBV5-6	-	TRBJ2-5	ASSFPTSGQETQY